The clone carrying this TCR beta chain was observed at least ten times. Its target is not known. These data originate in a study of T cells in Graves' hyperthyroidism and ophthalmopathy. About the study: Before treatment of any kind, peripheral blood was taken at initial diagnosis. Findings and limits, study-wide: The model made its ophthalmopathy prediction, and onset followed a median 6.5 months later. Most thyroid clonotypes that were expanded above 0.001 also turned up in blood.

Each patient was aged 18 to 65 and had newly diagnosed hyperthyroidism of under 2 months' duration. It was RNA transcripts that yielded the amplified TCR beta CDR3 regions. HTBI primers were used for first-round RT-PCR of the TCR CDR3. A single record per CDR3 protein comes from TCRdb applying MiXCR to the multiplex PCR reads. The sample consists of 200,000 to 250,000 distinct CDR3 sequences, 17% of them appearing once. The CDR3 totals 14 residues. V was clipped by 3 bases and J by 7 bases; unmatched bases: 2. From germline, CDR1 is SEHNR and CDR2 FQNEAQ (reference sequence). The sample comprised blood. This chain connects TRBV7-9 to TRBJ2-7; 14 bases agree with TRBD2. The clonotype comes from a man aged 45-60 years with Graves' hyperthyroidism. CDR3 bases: TGTGCCAGCAGCTTTGGGACTAGCGGGAGAGAGCAGTACTTC. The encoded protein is CASSFGTSGREQYF.